This is a list of T cell receptor beta chains from one sample in a study of T cells in Graves' hyperthyroidism and ophthalmopathy. TCRdb analysed the multiplex PCR reads with MiXCR anew, one entry per CDR3 protein. The sample holds a few hundred thousand distinct CDR3 sequences; around 16% are singletons and the top ten take approximately 14%. The material sequenced was blood. These receptors all come from a woman in her late teens or twenties with Graves' hyperthyroidism. The CDR3 runs from the conserved cysteine through the conserved F or W. Fields, in order: V gene, J gene, CDR3 protein.

V gene: TRBV14; J gene: TRBJ2-2; CDR3 protein: CASSHRVALNTGELFF
V gene: TRBV20-1; J gene: TRBJ2-1; CDR3 protein: CSAPAGAGTNEQFF
V gene: TRBV27; J gene: TRBJ1-6; CDR3 protein: CASTSGDSNSPLHF
V gene: TRBV11-2; J gene: TRBJ2-7; CDR3 protein: CASSLVGSGGNEQYF
V gene: TRBV6-1; J gene: TRBJ1-4; CDR3 protein: CASTSRTGREKLFF
V gene: TRBV6-1; J gene: TRBJ1-1; CDR3 protein: CASSQTGGATEAFF
V gene: TRBV11-2; J gene: TRBJ1-2; CDR3 protein: CASSLDRIRRGLRGYTF
V gene: TRBV20-1; J gene: TRBJ2-1; CDR3 protein: CSASLAPSYNEQFF
V gene: TRBV6-5; J gene: TRBJ2-1; CDR3 protein: CASSYSGTTGIYEQFF
V gene: TRBV6-5; J gene: TRBJ2-2; CDR3 protein: CASSYTTPGTDNTGELFF
V gene: TRBV7-9; J gene: TRBJ2-6; CDR3 protein: CASSSAILGQLRPGANVLTF
V gene: TRBV4-1; J gene: TRBJ2-7; CDR3 protein: CASSQVQAGYEQYF
V gene: TRBV9; J gene: TRBJ2-3; CDR3 protein: CASSRGGLTDTQYF